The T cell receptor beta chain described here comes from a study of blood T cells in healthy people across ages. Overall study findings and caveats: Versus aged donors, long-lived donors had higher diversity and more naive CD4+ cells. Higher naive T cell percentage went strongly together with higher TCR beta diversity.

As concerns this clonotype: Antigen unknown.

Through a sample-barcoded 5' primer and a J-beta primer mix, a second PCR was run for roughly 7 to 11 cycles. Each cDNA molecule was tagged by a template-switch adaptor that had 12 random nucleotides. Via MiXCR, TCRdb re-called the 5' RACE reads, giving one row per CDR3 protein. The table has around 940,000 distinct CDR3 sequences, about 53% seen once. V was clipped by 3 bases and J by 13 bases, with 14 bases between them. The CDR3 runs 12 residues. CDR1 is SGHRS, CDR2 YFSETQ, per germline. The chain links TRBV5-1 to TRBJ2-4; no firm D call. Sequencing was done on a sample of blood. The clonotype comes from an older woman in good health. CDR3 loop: CASSSSPSGQYF. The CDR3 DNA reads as TGCGCCAGCAGCTCTTCCCCGTCCGGGCAGTACTTC.